A selection of T cell receptor beta chains follows, all from one sample in a study of shared clonotypes between healthy human individuals. Profiled with immunoSEQ multiplex PCR; TCRdb holds only in-frame clones, not every one. Seen here are some 1 million clones, under 80% observed once, and the top ten hold around 1.5%. Sequencing used memory CD4+ T cells sorted from blood. Receptors originate from a man aged 18 to 30 in good health. Each CDR3 is given with its conserved first and last residue. A D gene is named only where the DNA matches it firmly. Only part of the rows carry a size: once, few, many, or a class if the clone is expanded.

V: TRBV6-5; size: NA; D: NA; length: 13; J: TRBJ2-7; CDR3: CASMASPNYEQYF; DNA: TGTGCCAGCATGGCCAGCCCCAATTACGAGCAGTACTTC
V: TRBV5-4; size: NA; D: NA; length: 13; J: TRBJ2-7; CDR3: CASSPGIGYEQYF; DNA: TGTGCCAGCAGCCCGGGCATTGGGTACGAGCAGTACTTC
V: TRBV28; size: NA; D: TRBD1; length: 14; J: TRBJ2-7; CDR3: CASSFYQGDHEQYF; DNA: TGTGCCAGCAGTTTTTACCAGGGGGACCACGAGCAGTACTTC
V: TRBV7-9; size: NA; D: NA; length: 12; J: TRBJ1-4; CDR3: CASSPDREKLFF; DNA: TGTGCCAGCAGCCCGGATCGGGAAAAACTGTTTTTT
V: TRBV5-1; size: NA; D: TRBD2; length: 15; J: TRBJ2-2; CDR3: CASTLAGENTGELFF; DNA: TGCGCCAGCACCCTTGCGGGGGAGAACACCGGGGAGCTGTTTTTT
V: TRBV7-8; size: NA; D: TRBD2; length: 18; J: TRBJ2-1; CDR3: CASSPGLAGPAVDNEQFF; DNA: TGTGCCAGCAGCCCGGGACTAGCGGGACCCGCCGTGGACAATGAGCAGTTCTTC
V: TRBV7-8; size: few; D: NA; length: 15; J: TRBJ1-1; CDR3: CASSLSPGANTEAFF; DNA: TGTGCCAGCAGCTTGAGCCCAGGGGCCAACACTGAAGCTTTCTTT
V: TRBV5-6; size: NA; D: TRBD1; length: 16; J: TRBJ1-1; CDR3: CASSLTGGLMNTEAFF; DNA: TGTGCCAGCAGCTTGACAGGGGGGCTAATGAACACTGAAGCTTTCTTT
V: TRBV19; size: NA; D: NA; length: 14; J: TRBJ2-1; CDR3: CASTGRGFDNEQFF; DNA: TGTGCCAGTACCGGTCGGGGGTTCGACAATGAGCAGTTCTTC
V: TRBV5-1; size: NA; D: NA; length: 14; J: TRBJ2-7; CDR3: CASSLVGSTYEQYF; DNA: TGCGCCAGCAGCTTGGTCGGCAGCACCTACGAGCAGTACTTC
V: TRBV10-3; size: NA; D: NA; length: 11; J: TRBJ2-5; CDR3: CASRYQETQYF; DNA: TGTGCCTCCCGGTACCAAGAGACCCAGTACTTC
V: TRBV6-6; size: NA; D: NA; length: 16; J: TRBJ1-1; CDR3: CASSPLGGGLDTEAFF; DNA: TGTGCCAGCAGTCCCTTGGGGGGGGGTTTAGACACTGAAGCTTTCTTT
V: TRBV11-2; size: NA; D: NA; length: 13; J: TRBJ2-2; CDR3: CASSLFSTGELFF; DNA: TGTGCCAGCAGCTTGTTTTCCACCGGGGAGCTGTTTTTT